These T cell receptor beta chains were read from a single sample in a study of T cells in Graves' hyperthyroidism and ophthalmopathy. TCRdb itself ran the multiplex PCR reads through MiXCR, one entry per CDR3 protein. This sample has approximately 640,000 distinct CDR3 sequences, with about 18% found just once. Sequenced material: blood. These receptors were collected from a man in his fifties or sixties with Graves' hyperthyroidism. The CDR3 runs from the conserved cysteine through the conserved F or W. A D gene is named only where the DNA matches it firmly. For some rows the clone size is stated as once, few or many, or as a class when expanded; others skip it.

D	size	V	J	DNA	CDR3
-	many	TRBV28	TRBJ2-3	TGTGCCAGCAGTCCCCGTGGTAGCGCGGGCACAGATACGCAGTATTTT	CASSPRGSAGTDTQYF
-	many	TRBV30	TRBJ2-1	TGTGCCTGGAGGGACTACAATGAGCAGTTCTTC	CAWRDYNEQFF
-	many	TRBV28	TRBJ1-2	TGTGCCAGCAGTGGTCAGGGTTCCTCGTATGGCTACACCTTC	CASSGQGSSYGYTF
TRBD2	many	TRBV29-1	TRBJ2-1	TGCAGCGTTGGCCAGAGGGGAGAGCGGGGTTCGAATGAGCAGTTCTTC	CSVGQRGERGSNEQFF
TRBD2	many	TRBV11-2	TRBJ2-7	TGTGCCAGCAGATCACCTAGCGGGAGGAACTCCTACGAGCAGTACTTC	CASRSPSGRNSYEQYF
-	once	TRBV29-1	TRBJ2-3	TGCAGCGTAGCGCTAGACGGGGGTACGCAGTATTTT	CSVALDGGTQYF
TRBD2	many	TRBV27	TRBJ2-7	TGTGCCAGCAGTTCACCAATGCGAGGACTAGCGAACGAGCAGTACTTC	CASSSPMRGLANEQYF
-	-	TRBV14	TRBJ2-1	TGTGCCAGCAGCCAAACACAGGACTACAATGAGCAGTTCTTC	CASSQTQDYNEQFF
-	-	TRBV7-2	TRBJ2-3	TGTGCCAGCAGCCGAACCGAGGGTTTAGATACGCAGTATTTT	CASSRTEGLDTQYF
-	many	TRBV7-9	TRBJ2-7	TGTGCCAGCAGCCGCAGGACAGCGAACTCCTACGAGCAGTACTTC	CASSRRTANSYEQYF
-	many	TRBV6-1	TRBJ2-2	TGTGCCAGCAGTCGGATTCAGACGGCCACCGGGGAGCTGTTTTTT	CASSRIQTATGELFF
TRBD2	many	TRBV27	TRBJ2-1	TGTGCCAGCAGTTTCGGGCTAGCGGAGTACAATGAGCAGTTCTTC	CASSFGLAEYNEQFF
-	-	TRBV7-9	TRBJ2-7	TGTGCCAGCAGCTTAAGTACCCCCCAGGGGCGGTTTTCCTACGAGCAGTACTTC	CASSLSTPQGRFSYEQYF
-	many	TRBV6-1	TRBJ1-1	TGTGCCAGCAGTGAAGGGGGAATAACAGCCACTACCGGTTTCTTT	CASSEGGITATTGFF
TRBD1	many	TRBV2	TRBJ2-1	TGTGCCAGCAGTGCGAAACGACAGGGTGTTGGAGGTGAGCAGTTCTTC	CASSAKRQGVGGEQFF
-	many	TRBV27	TRBJ2-2	TGTGCCAGCAGTTTATCGGCATACACCGGGGAGCTGTTTTTT	CASSLSAYTGELFF
-	-	TRBV10-3	TRBJ2-7	TGTGCCATCAGGCGAACAGCGTCCTCCTACGAGCAGTACTTC	CAIRRTASSYEQYF
TRBD1	many	TRBV9	TRBJ1-6	TGTGCCAGCAGCGTAGGAGACAGGGGACCCACCTATAATTCACCCCTCCACTTT	CASSVGDRGPTYNSPLHF
TRBD1	many	TRBV4-1	TRBJ2-7	TGCGCCAGCAGCCAAGGGCCCGGGACAGCCTACGAGCAGTACTTC	CASSQGPGTAYEQYF
-	few	TRBV11-2	TRBJ2-7	TGTGCCAGCAGCCTTCAACTCCGGTCCTACGAGCAGTACTTC	CASSLQLRSYEQYF
-	-	TRBV11-1	TRBJ2-3	TGCGCCAGCAGCGTGAATTGGGGGAGTGGCGCAGATACGCAGTATTTT	CASSVNWGSGADTQYF
TRBD2	many	TRBV19	TRBJ2-1	TGTGCCAGTAGTAGCGGGAGAACAAACAATGAGCAGTTCTTC	CASSSGRTNNEQFF
TRBD2	many	TRBV10-3	TRBJ2-5	TGTGCCATCTCCCCAGGGGGGCTAGCGGGAGAGCCACAAGAGACCCAGTACTTC	CAISPGGLAGEPQETQYF
-	many	TRBV6-2/TRBV6-3	TRBJ2-7	TGTGCCAGCAAATCCGGAGGAGTGTCCTACGAGCAGTACTTC	CASKSGGVSYEQYF
-	many	TRBV6-2/TRBV6-3	TRBJ2-2	TGTGCCAGCAGAGGGGCCGGGGAGCTGTTTTTT	CASRGAGELFF
-	many	TRBV12-3/TRBV12-4	TRBJ1-6	TGTGCCAGCAGTCCCCGGAGCGGCGGTTCACCCCTCCACTTT	CASSPRSGGSPLHF
-	few	TRBV7-2	TRBJ1-2	TGTGCCAGCAGCTTACCGGTAGCCTTCTTATATGACTACACCTTC	CASSLPVAFLYDYTF
-	many	TRBV19	TRBJ1-1	TGTGCCAGTATTCAAAGAGGGACCGCGAACACTGAAGCTTTCTTT	CASIQRGTANTEAFF
-	many	TRBV7-9	TRBJ1-3	TGTGCCAGCACCCACGGGTCTGGAAACACCATATATTTT	CASTHGSGNTIYF
-	many	TRBV28	TRBJ1-1	TGTGCCAGCAGTCGGGGATCAACCCTGAACACTGAAGCTTTCTTT	CASSRGSTLNTEAFF
-	-	TRBV9	TRBJ2-7	TGTGCCAGCAGCAGAGGGGGAGGGGCCTACGAGCAGTACTTC	CASSRGGGAYEQYF
-	many	TRBV19	TRBJ1-1	TGTGCCAGCACCCCGTTTGGGGATCGGACTGAAGCTTTCTTT	CASTPFGDRTEAFF
-	few	TRBV7-3	TRBJ2-4	TGTGCCAGCAGCTTATTTGCGGGCGGAAACAAAAACATTCAGTACTTC	CASSLFAGGNKNIQYF
TRBD2	-	TRBV2	TRBJ2-7	TGTGCCAGCAGCCTAACTAGCGGGCGCACCTACGAGCAGTACTTC	CASSLTSGRTYEQYF
-	many	TRBV27	TRBJ2-1	TGTGCCAGCAGTTCTCCGGGACCGCCTAACAATGAGCAGTTCTTC	CASSSPGPPNNEQFF
-	many	TRBV29-1	TRBJ1-2	TGCAGCGTTGGGCAGGGTTATGGCTACACCTTC	CSVGQGYGYTF
TRBD2	few	TRBV5-1	TRBJ2-3	TGCGCCAGCAGCTTGACTACTAGCGGAGCTAGCACAGATACGCAGTATTTT	CASSLTTSGASTDTQYF
TRBD2	-	TRBV20-1	TRBJ2-1	TGCAGTGCTAGAAACGGCGGGAGGGCCTGGAATGAGCAGTTCTTC	CSARNGGRAWNEQFF
-	many	TRBV27	TRBJ2-1	TGTGCCAGCAGTTTATTGGGGGCGGGAGCCCCCCACAATGAGCAGTTCTTC	CASSLLGAGAPHNEQFF
TRBD2	few	TRBV20-1	TRBJ2-3	TGCAGTGCTAGAGTCCACACCGGGACTAGCGACACAGATACGCAGTATTTT	CSARVHTGTSDTDTQYF
TRBD1	few	TRBV4-3	TRBJ1-1	TGCGCCAGCAGCCATGCGACAGGGTACACTGAAGCTTTCTTT	CASSHATGYTEAFF
-	many	TRBV27	TRBJ1-6	TGTGCCAGCAGTCTCGACCAGGGAGGAAGTTCACCCCTCCACTTT	CASSLDQGGSSPLHF